This T cell receptor beta chain was observed in a study of T cell responses to AZD1222 COVID-19 vaccine (dated by TCRdb to the early 2020s). Turning to the overall study: A total of 233 trial participants underwent TCR sequencing, of whom about 200 had received two doses of AZD1222 and 26 had received two doses of the MenACWY control vaccine. Trial participants were enrolled by age into subgroups of 18-55, 56-69 and 70-plus years, and roughly 160, 29 and 62 TCR-sequenced participants, respectively, were included in these subgroups.

The CDR3 regions of human TCRbeta chains were analyzed by immunosequencing. On the authors' methods: Repertoire TCRs were matched against a reference library of SARS-CoV-2-specific TCRs generated with the MIRA antigen-specificity platform. Breadth was defined as the fraction of unique TCRs that were SARS-CoV-2-associated. Depth was defined as the fraction of total T cells that were SARS-CoV-2-associated. Each spike-specific TCR was assigned to its reactive spike region and to a CD4 or CD8 class using the MIRA data. Log10-transformed breadth and depth values were compared by one-way ANOVA with Sidak's multiple comparisons tests. In its TCRdb copy, this immuneACCESS table keeps in-frame sequences only and misses some clones. Where compared with another copy, unresolved V genes explain less than half of these, and the others have no known cause. V, J and clone size reflect that table, while D and trimming were determined from the DNA. In all, the sample holds over 95,000 clones, and 91% of those were seen once. The ten biggest clones cover 8% to 9.5% of the sample.

The intended sense of this specimen's time point label: about 28 days (+/-7) after the second vaccine dose. AZD1222 recipients given second doses at about 4 weeks or at about 12 weeks were pooled, since spike-specific TCR depth and breadth were not found to differ between the two schedules. Vaccinee samples were obtained from the UK trials COV001 and COV002, which included a single-blind randomized controlled phase 2/3 trial of AZD1222 (ChAdOx1 nCoV-19) in healthy adults. Trial participant PBMC samples were collected at day 0 and day 28 after the second dose for TCRbeta chain sequencing. Broader findings and caveats from the paper: A significant rise in spike-specific TCR breadth and depth was observed after two AZD1222 doses relative to day 0 and relative to MenACWY recipients. Because no day 14 peak-response samples were available, the repertoires could be characterized only after the peak T cell response. The whole spike protein was spanned by vaccine-associated CD4 TCRs, and dominant responses were seen in regions 160-218 and 743-854. The 56-69-year group was small, and its depth increase did not reach significance, likely because of low power. Nearly half of unique spike-specific TCRs reportedly recognized epitopes outside regions mutated in the B.1.351 and B.1.1.7 variants. Conclusions about previously exposed vaccinees are limited, since just six or seven AZD1222 recipients were seropositive for SARS-CoV-2 at baseline. Participants were mostly white British and included more females than males, and it was suggested by the authors that clonal diversity may have been underestimated.

As to this clone: No antigen is known for it. Per-base qualities were not stored, and no clone one base away is much larger.

The clonotype was recovered from an adult who received the AZD1222 COVID-19 vaccine. The sample consisted of peripheral blood, taken 28 days after the second AZD1222 dose.

The base sequence is TGTGCCGGCTACGAGCAGTACTTC. Its amino acids are CAGYEQYF. The chain is encoded by TRBV19 joined to TRBJ2-7, with no D gene named confidently. Looking up the germline V gene (reference sequence) yields CDR1 LNHDA and CDR2 SQIVND. Its CDR3 holds 8 amino acids, cysteine through phenylalanine. Only the CDR3 part of the read is kept: 24 bases, read in frame from the first base. V is cut by 11 bases and J by 3 bases, and the space between the germline ends is 2 bases.